Presented here are 16 T cell receptor beta chains from one specimen sequenced in a study of T cells expressing NK-cell markers. No DNA is given; TCRdb re-called the 5' RACE reads and lists each CDR3 protein once. Recorded for this sample: 400,000 to 450,000 distinct CDR3 sequences. Sequencing was done on a sample of blood T cells: a sorted CD56 or NKG2C T cell subset, CD4+ or CD8+ T cells, or bulk PBMC T cells (not recorded which). The receptors stem from a woman aged 18-70 years in good health.

The chain joins TRBV28 to TRBJ2-2; TCRdb reports TRBD1, a call that lacks DNA to check it against. There are 17 residues in the CDR3. In germline, CDR1 is MDHEN, CDR2 SYDVKM. The CDR3 loop is CASSSRAGGDLSGELFF.

V usage is TRBV11-2 and J usage is TRBJ1-1; TCRdb's D call of TRBD1 is untestable without DNA. CDR3 length: 20 residues. Germline V gene sequence: CDR1 SGHAT, CDR2 FQNNGV. The CDR3 spells CASSLPPGGRMGVMNTEAFF.

The chain links TRBV18 to TRBJ2-2; TCRdb calls TRBD1, which cannot be checked without DNA. CDR1 is KGHSH, CDR2 LQKENI, per germline. This CDR3 spans 16 amino acids. CDR3 loop: CASSPVGAPYGGELFF.

The rearrangement links TRBV12-3 or TRBV12-4 to TRBJ2-2; the D call of TRBD1 rests on TCRdb alone, since no DNA is present to check it. The CDR3 length is 12 residues. The CDR3 protein is CASSQGSGVLFF.

The V call is TRBV5-6, the J call TRBJ2-7. The CDR3 loop spans 14 amino acids. Per the germline V gene, CDR1 is SGHDT and CDR2 is YYEEEE. The CDR3 spells CASSLPGSPDEQYF.

The rearrangement links TRBV20-1 to TRBJ1-2; TCRdb returns TRBD1, unconfirmable since there is no DNA. CDR3 length: 14 amino acids. The germline V gene has CDR1 DFQATT and CDR2 SNEGSKA (reference sequence). The CDR3 sequence: CSASSGGLSYGYTF.

This chain links TRBV19 with TRBJ2-1; checking the TCRdb D call of TRBD1 is not possible without DNA. The CDR3 consists of 15 residues. The germline V gene has CDR1 LNHDA and CDR2 SQIVND (reference sequence). The CDR3 reads CASAPIDNAYNEQFF.

CDR3 region: CASSQMGLSSTDTQYF. The chain carries TRBV7-2 and TRBJ2-3; TCRdb gives TRBD2 as the D gene, but with no DNA this cannot be confirmed. This CDR3 has 16 residues. CDR1 is SGHTA, CDR2 FQGNSA, per germline. Full variable domain (missing parts from reference TRBV7-2 and TRBJ2-3): GAGVSQSPSNKVTEKGKDVELRCDPISGHTALYWYRQSLGQGLEFLIYFQGNSAPDKSGLPSDRFSAERTGGSVSTLTIQRTQQEDSAVYLCASSQMGLSSTDTQYFGPGTRLTVL.

The genes are TRBV28 and TRBJ2-2. Germline loops: CDR1 MDHEN, CDR2 SYDVKM. The CDR3 runs 13 residues. The CDR3 loop is CASSLDNTGELFF.

V and J are TRBV7-9 and TRBJ1-5; TCRdb returns TRBD1, unconfirmable since there is no DNA. The CDR3 covers 15 residues. Germline V gene data show CDR1 as SEHNR and CDR2 as FQNEAQ (reference sequence). CDR3 in amino acids: CASSDRESGNQPQHF.

This chain uses TRBV11-2 with TRBJ2-5; the TCRdb D gene call, TRBD1, has no DNA to confirm it. The CDR3 covers 16 residues. The germline gives CDR1 SGHAT, CDR2 FQNNGV. The CDR3 region is CASGGWGRGPEETQYF.

The V and J genes are TRBV27 and TRBJ1-1; TCRdb picks TRBD1, but there is no DNA to check that call. The CDR3 loop spans 15 amino acids. Germline V CDR1 and CDR2: MNHEY, SMNVEV (reference sequence). The CDR3 reads CASSERAGLNTEAFF.

V and J are TRBV30 and TRBJ1-2; the TCRdb D gene call, TRBD1, has no DNA to confirm it. The germline V gene encodes CDR1 GTSNPN and CDR2 SVGIG (reference sequence). CDR3 length: 14 residues. CDR3 region: CAWCRDRGRGGYTF.

The chain uses TRBV20-1 and TRBJ1-5. Germline CDR1 DFQATT, CDR2 SNEGSKA (reference sequence). CDR3 length: 14 residues. The CDR3 region is CSARDWVSNQPQHF.

V usage is TRBV20-1 and J usage is TRBJ2-5; TCRdb indicates TRBD1, and absent DNA this call remains unverified. The V gene's germline CDR1 is DFQATT and CDR2 SNEGSKA (reference sequence). This CDR3 is built from 14 residues. CDR3 sequence reads: CSAKPGQGQETQYF.

The chain recombines TRBV9 with TRBJ2-1; TCRdb picks TRBD2, but there is no DNA to check that call. The CDR3 consists of 16 residues. Germline assignment: CDR1 SGDLS and CDR2 YYNGEE. The CDR3 sequence: CASSGRDSGRGGEQFF.